The 8 T cell receptor beta chains listed next were all sequenced from one sample in a study of CD8 T cells in ankylosing spondylitis. Regarding the study as a whole: Under 10 highly homologous variants formed a TCR beta motif that appeared characteristic of ankylosing spondylitis blood.

TCRdb re-called the 5' RACE reads through MiXCR, storing one row per CDR3 protein. Of 670,000 or so distinct CDR3 sequences listed, under 20% were seen once; the top ten hold 15% to 20%. These receptors lack a known antigen. The sequencing sample was made of blood, either unsorted or a sorted T cell fraction (not recorded which). The receptors were sampled from a male donor with ankylosing spondylitis.

This clonotype was recorded many times. Here the CDR3 DNA reads TGTGCCAGCAGTTTAGCGGGACTAGCGGACAATGAGCAGTTCTTC. Amino acid sequence: CASSLAGLADNEQFF. The J gene is TRBJ2-1, the V gene TRBV12-3 or TRBV12-4, with 11 positions matching TRBD2. This CDR3 has 15 amino acids. J gave up 5 bases and V 0 bases, and 0 bases lay outside the gene matches.

This chain links TRBV5-1 with TRBJ2-2; D gene uncertain. Between the trimmed V and J ends, which lost 4 bases and 7 bases, there was a span of 11 bases. Per germline, CDR1 SGHRS and CDR2 YFSETQ. The CDR3 has 13 amino acids. In nucleotides, the CDR3 is TGCGCCAGCAGCCTTAGTGTTGTCGGGGAGCTGTTTTTT. It is translated as CASSLSVVGELFF.

The chain links TRBV5-1 to TRBJ2-3, with 9 bases lining up with TRBD2. V gave up 6 bases and J gave up 3 bases; unmatched junction bases: 5. The CDR3 runs 14 residues. Germline V gene sequence: CDR1 SGHRS, CDR2 YFSETQ. The DNA of the CDR3 is TGCGCCAGCACCGAAGCGGGGGGAACAGATACGCAGTATTTT. It encodes CASTEAGGTDTQYF.

The rearrangement joins TRBV20-1 to TRBJ2-2; TRBD1 agrees at 7 bases. The CDR3 is 13 amino acids. Trimming at V came to 3 bases and at J to 7 bases, leaving 5 bases not matched to a gene. CDR1 is DFQATT and CDR2 is SNEGSKA in the germline V gene (reference sequence). The CDR3 sequence: CSARVGGSGELFF. DNA of the CDR3: TGCAGTGCTAGGGTAGGGGGCAGCGGGGAGCTGTTTTTT.

This rearrangement joins TRBV3-1 to TRBJ1-4; D not resolved. This CDR3 region has 16 residues. V gave up 1 base and J gave up 5 bases, with 14 bases separating them. The V gene's germline CDR1 is LGHDT and CDR2 YNNKEL (reference sequence). The CDR3 DNA sequence: TGTGCCAGCAGCCAAGGGGGTTGGGGATTCAATGAAAAACTGTTTTTT. Encoded protein: CASSQGGWGFNEKLFF.

At least ten counts were recorded for this clonotype. V usage is TRBV20-1 and J usage is TRBJ2-1; 8 positions agree with TRBD2. This CDR3 contains 15 residues. J lost 9 bases, V lost 0 bases, and 10 bases had no gene match. In germline, CDR1 is DFQATT, CDR2 SNEGSKA (reference sequence). CDR3 coding DNA: TGCAGTGCTAGAGATGGGTTTAGCGGGGTTATTGAGCAGTTCTTC. Translating it yields CSARDGFSGVIEQFF.

The rearrangement links TRBV5-1 to TRBJ2-3; 9 nucleotides line up with TRBD2. This CDR3 contains 16 residues. The germline CDR1 and CDR2 sequences are SGHRS and YFSETQ. Losses at the gene ends were 0 bases for V and 4 bases for J; bases not matched to a gene: 6. CDR3 protein: CASSLASGRRADTQYF. The DNA for the CDR3 is TGCGCCAGCAGCTTGGCCAGCGGGAGGAGGGCAGATACGCAGTATTTT.

This clonotype was detected a few times. The V gene is TRBV6-1, the J gene TRBJ1-4; D is ambiguous. The CDR3 has 13 residues. V lost 10 bases to trimming and J lost 3 bases, with 12 bases between them. CDR1 and CDR2 (germline): MNHNS, SASEGT. In nucleotides, the CDR3 is TGTGCCAACGACCCCGCGGCTAATGAAAAACTGTTTTTT. Amino acids: CANDPAANEKLFF.